The T cell receptor (beta chain) under discussion was sequenced for a study of T-cell reconstitution after alpha-beta-depleted transplantation in children. Study outcomes and limitations: Alpha-beta T cells present about two months after transplant were reported to originate from several hundred expanded graft clones. It was newly produced T cells that mostly accounted for T-cell counts and diversity one year after transplant.

Unique molecular identifiers were built into the TCRbeta library. From the PCR reads, TCRdb called clonotypes with MiXCR, one entry per CDR3 protein. The sample has around 800,000 distinct CDR3 sequences; about 16% are singletons. Germline V gene sequence: CDR1 SGHAT, CDR2 FQDESV (reference sequence). The ends lost 3 bases at V and 5 bases at J; junction bases unmatched: 15. The CDR3 covers 20 residues. As concerns this clonotype: Its antigen is currently unknown.

The sequence was obtained from a male patient younger than 18 who had a stem cell transplant for acute lymphoblastic leukemia, so the T cells may come from the graft donor. The sample here was PBMCs, mostly from graft donor cells, taken 360 days after TCRalphabeta/CD19-depleted stem cell transplant. The genes are TRBV11-1 and TRBJ2-1, with 14 nucleotides matching TRBD2. The CDR3 coding sequence is TGTGCCAGCAGCTTCAGGGGAGCCGGGACTAGCGGGAGTAGGAACAATGAGCAGTTCTTC. It yields the protein CASSFRGAGTSGSRNNEQFF.